This T cell receptor beta chain was obtained from a study of T cell responses to AZD1222 COVID-19 vaccine. Study-level findings and limits: Most donors were white British and more were female, and clonal diversity was possibly underestimated. Only a handful of AZD1222 recipients tested seropositive at baseline. CD4 TCRs covered the whole spike, strongest at regions 160-218 and 743-854.

Concerning this clone itself: Its antigen is currently unknown.

Germline values: CDR1 MNHEY, CDR2 SMNVEV (reference sequence). The CDR3 extends over 16 amino acids. V was trimmed by 0 bases and J by 5 bases, leaving 16 bases between them. Sequencing used immunoSEQ multiplex PCR; TCRdb keeps in-frame clones, though not all of them. The sample has approximately 72,000 clones; approximately 90% are singletons. V and J are TRBV27 and TRBJ2-5; no reliable D call. This clonotype was sampled from an adult who received the AZD1222 COVID-19 vaccine. The sequencing here drew on peripheral blood, taken 28 days after the second AZD1222 dose. CDR3 loop: CASSLSWERARETQYF. Written as DNA, the CDR3 is TGTGCCAGCAGTTTATCCTGGGAAAGGGCGAGGGAGACCCAGTACTTC.